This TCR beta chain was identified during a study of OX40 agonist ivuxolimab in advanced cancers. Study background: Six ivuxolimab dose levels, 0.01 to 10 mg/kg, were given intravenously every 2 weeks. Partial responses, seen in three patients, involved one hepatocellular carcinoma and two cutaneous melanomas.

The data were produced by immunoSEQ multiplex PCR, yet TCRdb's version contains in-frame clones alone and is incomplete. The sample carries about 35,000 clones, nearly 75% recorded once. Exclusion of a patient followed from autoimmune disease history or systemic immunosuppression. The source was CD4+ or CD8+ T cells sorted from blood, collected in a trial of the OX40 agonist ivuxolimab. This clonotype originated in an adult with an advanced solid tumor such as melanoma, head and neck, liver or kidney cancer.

The DNA of the CDR3 is TGTGCCAGCAAAAGGCCCGAGGACACTGAAGCTTTCTTT. This encodes CASKRPEDTEAFF. The chain employs TRBV6-1 and TRBJ1-1; D is ambiguous. Germline V CDR1 and CDR2: MNHNS, SASEGT. V was pared by 7 bases and J by 3 bases, with 12 bases between. CDR3 length: 13 residues.